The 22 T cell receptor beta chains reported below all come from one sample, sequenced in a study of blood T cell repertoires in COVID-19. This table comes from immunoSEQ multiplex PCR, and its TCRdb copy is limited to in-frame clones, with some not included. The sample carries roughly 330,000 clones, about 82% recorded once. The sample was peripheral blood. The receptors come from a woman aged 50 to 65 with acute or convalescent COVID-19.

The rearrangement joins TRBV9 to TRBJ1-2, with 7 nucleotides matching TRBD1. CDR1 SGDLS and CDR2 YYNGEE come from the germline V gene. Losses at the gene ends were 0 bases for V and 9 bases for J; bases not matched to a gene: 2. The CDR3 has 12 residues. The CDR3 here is CASSVGGQSYTF. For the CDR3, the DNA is TGTGCCAGCAGCGTAGGGGGACAGAGCTACACCTTC.

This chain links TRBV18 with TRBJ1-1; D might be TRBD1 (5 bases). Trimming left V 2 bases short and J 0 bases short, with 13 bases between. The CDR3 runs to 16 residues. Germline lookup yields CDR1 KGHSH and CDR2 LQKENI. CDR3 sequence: CASSPGEGLMNTEAFF. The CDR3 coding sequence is TGTGCCAGCTCACCAGGAGAGGGACTCATGAACACTGAAGCTTTCTTT.

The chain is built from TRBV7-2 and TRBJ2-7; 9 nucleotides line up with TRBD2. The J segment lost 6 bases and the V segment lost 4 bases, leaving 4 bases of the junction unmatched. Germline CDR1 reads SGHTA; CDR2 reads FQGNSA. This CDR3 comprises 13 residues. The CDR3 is CASSSGLAREQYF. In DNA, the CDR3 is TGTGCCAGCAGCTCGGGACTAGCTCGCGAGCAGTACTTC.

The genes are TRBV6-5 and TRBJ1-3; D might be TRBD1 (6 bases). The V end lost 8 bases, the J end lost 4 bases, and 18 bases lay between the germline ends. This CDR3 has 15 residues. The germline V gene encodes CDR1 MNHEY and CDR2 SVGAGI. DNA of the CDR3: TGTGCCAGCGGGACAAAGACAGGCGCCGGAAACACCATATATTTT. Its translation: CASGTKTGAGNTIYF.

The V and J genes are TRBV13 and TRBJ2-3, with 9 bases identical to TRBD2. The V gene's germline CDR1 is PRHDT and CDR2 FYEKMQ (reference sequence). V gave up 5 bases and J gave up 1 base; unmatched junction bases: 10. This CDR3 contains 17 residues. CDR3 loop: CASSPPRTSARTDTQYF. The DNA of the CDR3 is TGTGCCAGCAGCCCCCCCAGGACTAGCGCCCGCACAGATACGCAGTATTTT.

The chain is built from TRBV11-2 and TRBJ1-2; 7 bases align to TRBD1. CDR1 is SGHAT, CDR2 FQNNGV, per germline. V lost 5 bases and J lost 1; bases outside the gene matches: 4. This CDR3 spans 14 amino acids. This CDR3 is CASSGGDSNYGYTF. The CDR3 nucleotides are TGTGCCAGCAGCGGTGGGGACAGTAACTATGGCTACACCTTC.

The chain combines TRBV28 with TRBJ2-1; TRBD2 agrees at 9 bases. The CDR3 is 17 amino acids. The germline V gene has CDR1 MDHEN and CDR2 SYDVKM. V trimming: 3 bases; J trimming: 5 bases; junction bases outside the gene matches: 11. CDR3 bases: TGTGCCAGCAGTTTCGGACTAGCGCGGAGTGGCAACAATGAGCAGTTCTTC. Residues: CASSFGLARSGNNEQFF.

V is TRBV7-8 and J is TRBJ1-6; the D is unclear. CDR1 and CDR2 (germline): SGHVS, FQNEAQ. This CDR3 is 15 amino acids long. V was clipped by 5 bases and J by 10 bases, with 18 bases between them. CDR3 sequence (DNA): TGTGCCAGCAGCAGGCTTGGGCCCTTAGGATCACCCCTCCACTTT. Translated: CASSRLGPLGSPLHF. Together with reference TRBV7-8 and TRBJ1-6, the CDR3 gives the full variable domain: GAGVSQSPRYKVAKRGQDVALRCDPISGHVSLFWYQQALGQGPEFLTYFQNEAQLDKSGLPSDRFFAERPEGSVSTLKIQRTQQEDSAVYLCASSRLGPLGSPLHFGNGTRLTVT.

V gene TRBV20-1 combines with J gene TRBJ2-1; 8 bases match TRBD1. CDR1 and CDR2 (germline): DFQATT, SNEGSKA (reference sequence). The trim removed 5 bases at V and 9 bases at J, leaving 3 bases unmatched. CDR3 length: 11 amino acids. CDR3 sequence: CSAATGVEQFF. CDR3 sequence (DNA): TGCAGTGCTGCGACAGGGGTTGAGCAGTTCTTC.

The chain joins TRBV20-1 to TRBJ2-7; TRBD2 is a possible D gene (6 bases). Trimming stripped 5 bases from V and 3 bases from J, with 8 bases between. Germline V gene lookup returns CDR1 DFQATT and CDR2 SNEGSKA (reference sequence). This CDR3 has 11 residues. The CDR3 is CSAQDYYEQYF. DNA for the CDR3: TGCAGTGCTCAGGACTACTACGAGCAGTACTTC.

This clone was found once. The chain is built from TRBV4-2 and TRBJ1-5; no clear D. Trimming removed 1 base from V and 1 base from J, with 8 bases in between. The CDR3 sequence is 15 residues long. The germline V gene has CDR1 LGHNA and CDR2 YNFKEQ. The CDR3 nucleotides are TGTGCCAGCAGCCAAGCGGGGTCCAGCAATCAGCCCCAGCATTTT. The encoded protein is CASSQAGSSNQPQHF.

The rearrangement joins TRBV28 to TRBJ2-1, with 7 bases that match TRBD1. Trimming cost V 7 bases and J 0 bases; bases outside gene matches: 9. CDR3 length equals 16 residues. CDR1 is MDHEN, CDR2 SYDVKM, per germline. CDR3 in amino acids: CASNGQVSNSYNEQFF. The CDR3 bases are TGTGCCAGCAACGGACAGGTGTCGAACTCCTACAATGAGCAGTTCTTC.

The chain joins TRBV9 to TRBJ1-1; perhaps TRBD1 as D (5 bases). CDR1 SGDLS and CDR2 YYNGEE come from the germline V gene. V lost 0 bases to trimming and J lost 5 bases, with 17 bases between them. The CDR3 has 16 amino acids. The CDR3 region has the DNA TGTGCCAGCAGCGTAGCAGCAGGGCTCTCGAGGACTGAAGCTTTCTTT. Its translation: CASSVAAGLSRTEAFF.

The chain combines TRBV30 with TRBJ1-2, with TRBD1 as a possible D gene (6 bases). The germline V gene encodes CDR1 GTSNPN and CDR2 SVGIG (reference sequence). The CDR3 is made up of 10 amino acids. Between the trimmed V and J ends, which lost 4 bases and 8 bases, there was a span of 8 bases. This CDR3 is CAWKGVGYTF. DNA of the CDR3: TGTGCCTGGAAGGGGGTCGGCTACACCTTC.

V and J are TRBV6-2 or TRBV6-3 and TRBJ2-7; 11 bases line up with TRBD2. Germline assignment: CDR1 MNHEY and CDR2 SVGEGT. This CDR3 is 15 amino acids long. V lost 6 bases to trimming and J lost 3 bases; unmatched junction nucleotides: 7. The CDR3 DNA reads TGTGCCAGCAGCAGACCGGGACTAGCGGACTACGAGCAGTACTTC. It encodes CASSRPGLADYEQYF.

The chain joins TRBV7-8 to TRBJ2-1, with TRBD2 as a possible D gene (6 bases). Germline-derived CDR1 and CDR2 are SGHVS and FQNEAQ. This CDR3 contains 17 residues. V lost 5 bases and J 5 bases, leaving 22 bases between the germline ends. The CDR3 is CASSTTRREWVDNEQFF. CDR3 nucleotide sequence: TGTGCCAGCAGCACCACACGACGGGAGTGGGTCGACAATGAGCAGTTCTTC.

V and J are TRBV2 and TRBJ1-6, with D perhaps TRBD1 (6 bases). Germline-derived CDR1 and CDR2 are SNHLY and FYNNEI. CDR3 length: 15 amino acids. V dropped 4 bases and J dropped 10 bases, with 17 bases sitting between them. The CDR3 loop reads CASSVSGQGLSPLHF. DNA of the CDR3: TGTGCCAGCAGTGTTTCTGGGCAGGGGCTCTCACCCCTCCACTTT. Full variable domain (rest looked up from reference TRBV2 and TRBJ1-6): EPEVTQTPSHQVTQMGQEVILRCVPISNHLYFYWYRQILGQKVEFLVSFYNNEISEKSEIFDDQFSVERPDGSNFTLKIRSTKLEDSAMYFCASSVSGQGLSPLHFGNGTRLTVT.

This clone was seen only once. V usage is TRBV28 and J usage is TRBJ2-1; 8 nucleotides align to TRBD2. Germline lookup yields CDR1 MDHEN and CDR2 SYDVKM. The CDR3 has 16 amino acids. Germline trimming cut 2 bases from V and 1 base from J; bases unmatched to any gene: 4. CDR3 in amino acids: CASSLRAGGSYNEQFF. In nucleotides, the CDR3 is TGTGCCAGCAGTTTAAGGGCGGGAGGATCCTACAATGAGCAGTTCTTC.

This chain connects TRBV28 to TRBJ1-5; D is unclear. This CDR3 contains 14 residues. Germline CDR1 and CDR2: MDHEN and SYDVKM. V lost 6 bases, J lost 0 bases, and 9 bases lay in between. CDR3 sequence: CASSPPHSNQPQHF. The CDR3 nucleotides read TGTGCCAGCAGCCCCCCCCATAGCAATCAGCCCCAGCATTTT.

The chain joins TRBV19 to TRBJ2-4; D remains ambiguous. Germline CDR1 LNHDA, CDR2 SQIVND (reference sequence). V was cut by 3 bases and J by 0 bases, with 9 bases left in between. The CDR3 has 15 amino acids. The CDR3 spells CASSISSLAKNIQYF. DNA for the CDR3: TGTGCCAGTAGTATTTCCTCCTTAGCCAAAAACATTCAGTACTTC. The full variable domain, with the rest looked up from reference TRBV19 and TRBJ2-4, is DGGITQSPKYLFRKEGQNVTLSCEQNLNHDAMYWYRQDPGQGLRLIYYSQIVNDFQKGDIAEGYSVSREKKESFPLTVTSAQKNPTAFYLCASSISSLAKNIQYFGAGTRLSVL.

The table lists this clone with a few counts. The CDR3 sequence: CAISGTGGTDTQYF. The CDR3, as DNA: TGTGCCATCAGTGGGACAGGGGGCACAGATACGCAGTATTTT. The chain combines TRBV10-3 with TRBJ2-3, with TRBD1 matching 9 bases. CDR1 ENHRY and CDR2 SYGVKD come from the germline V gene. V shed 4 bases, J shed 1 base, and the junction held 0 bases outside the gene matches. CDR3 length equals 14 residues.

CDR3: CASTRLAGTSGSDEQFF. The CDR3 DNA reads TGTGCCAGCACCAGACTAGCCGGGACTAGCGGGAGTGATGAGCAGTTCTTC. The rearrangement uses TRBV28 and TRBJ2-1, with 14 bases matching TRBD2. The CDR3 consists of 17 residues. Trimming at V came to 7 bases and at J to 8 bases, leaving 13 bases not matched to a gene. CDR1 and CDR2 (germline): MDHEN, SYDVKM.